This TCR beta chain was captured in a study of cytomegalovirus exposure and HLA in healthy donors. The study's findings and limits: The likely origin of a cluster of highly shared sequence variants was a sequencing artifact. As a later analysis showed, a missense DCLRE1C variant was linked to trimming of TCR beta V- and J-genes. Among the most significant clusters, several appeared linked to common viral pathogens in a later analysis.

Amplification used 60 Vbeta primers and 13 Jbeta primers. TCRdb's copy holds only in-frame clones and misses some; the assay was immunoSEQ multiplex PCR. The repertoire includes about 210,000 clones, around 78% of them detected once, and 12% to 15% sits in the top ten. This clone has just a few counts. What it binds is not known. Germline CDR1 is MNHEY and CDR2 is SVGAGI. The CDR3 is made up of 13 amino acids. Unmatched junction bases numbered 5, after V lost 6 bases and J lost 5 bases. The source of this sequence is a young woman in good health and CMV-seropositive. The source material was PBMCs. The chain joins TRBV6-5 to TRBJ1-2, with 8 bases lining up with TRBD1. The DNA for the CDR3 is TGTGCCAGCAGCCCCAGGACAGGGTATGGCTACACCTTC. It yields the protein CASSPRTGYGYTF.